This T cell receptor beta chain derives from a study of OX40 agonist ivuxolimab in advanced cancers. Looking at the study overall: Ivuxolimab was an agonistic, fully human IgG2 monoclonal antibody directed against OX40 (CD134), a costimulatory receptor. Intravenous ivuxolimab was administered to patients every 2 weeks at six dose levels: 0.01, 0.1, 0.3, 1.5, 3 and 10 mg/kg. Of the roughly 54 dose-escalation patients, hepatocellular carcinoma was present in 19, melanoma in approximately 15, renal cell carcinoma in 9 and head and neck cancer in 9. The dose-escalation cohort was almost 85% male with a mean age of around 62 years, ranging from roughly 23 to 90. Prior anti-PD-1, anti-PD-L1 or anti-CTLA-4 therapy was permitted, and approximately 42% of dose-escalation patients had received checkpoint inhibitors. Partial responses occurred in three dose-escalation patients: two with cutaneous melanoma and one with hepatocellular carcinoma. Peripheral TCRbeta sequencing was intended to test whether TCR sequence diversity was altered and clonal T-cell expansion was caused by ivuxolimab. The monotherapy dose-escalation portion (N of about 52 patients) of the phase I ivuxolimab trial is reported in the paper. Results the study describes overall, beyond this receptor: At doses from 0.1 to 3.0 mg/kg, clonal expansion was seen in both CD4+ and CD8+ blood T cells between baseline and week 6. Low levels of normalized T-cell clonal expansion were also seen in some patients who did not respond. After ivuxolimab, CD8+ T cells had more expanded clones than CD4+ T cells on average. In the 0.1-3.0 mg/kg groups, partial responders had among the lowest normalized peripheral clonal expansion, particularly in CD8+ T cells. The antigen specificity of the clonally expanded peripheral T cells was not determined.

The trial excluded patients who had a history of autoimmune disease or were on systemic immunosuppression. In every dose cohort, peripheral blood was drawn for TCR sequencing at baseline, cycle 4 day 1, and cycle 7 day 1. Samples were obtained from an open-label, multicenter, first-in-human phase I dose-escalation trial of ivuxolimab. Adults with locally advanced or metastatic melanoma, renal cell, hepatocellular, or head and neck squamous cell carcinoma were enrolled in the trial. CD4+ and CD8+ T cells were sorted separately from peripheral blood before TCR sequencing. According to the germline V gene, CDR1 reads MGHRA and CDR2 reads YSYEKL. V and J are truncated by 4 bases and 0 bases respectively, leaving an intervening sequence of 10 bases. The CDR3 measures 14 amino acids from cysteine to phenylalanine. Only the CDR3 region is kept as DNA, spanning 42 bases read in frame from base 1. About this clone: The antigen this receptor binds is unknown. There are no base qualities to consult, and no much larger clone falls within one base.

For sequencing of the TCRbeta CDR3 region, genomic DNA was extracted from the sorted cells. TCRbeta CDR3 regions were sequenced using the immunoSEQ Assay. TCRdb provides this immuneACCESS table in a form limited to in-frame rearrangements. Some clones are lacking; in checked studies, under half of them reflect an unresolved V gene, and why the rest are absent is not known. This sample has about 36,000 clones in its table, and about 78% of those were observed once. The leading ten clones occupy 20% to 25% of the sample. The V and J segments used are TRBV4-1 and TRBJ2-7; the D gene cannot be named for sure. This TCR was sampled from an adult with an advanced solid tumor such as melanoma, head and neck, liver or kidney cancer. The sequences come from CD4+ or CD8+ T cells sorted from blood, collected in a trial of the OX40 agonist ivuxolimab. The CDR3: CASSPRISSYEQYF. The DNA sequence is TGCGCCAGCAGCCCCCGAATAAGCTCCTACGAGCAGTACTTC.